This T cell receptor (beta chain) emerged from a study of T cell responses to AZD1222 COVID-19 vaccine. Study at large: Both about-4-week and about-12-week second-dose recipients were combined. Findings of the study overall: Females made up more of the donors, who were largely white British, and clonal diversity may have come out too low.

Note on this clone: The target antigen is unknown.

Clones were read by immunoSEQ multiplex PCR, and TCRdb kept only the in-frame ones, dropping some. Of around 180,000 clones in the sample, about 90% are singletons; the top ten hold approximately 0.49%. V dropped 5 bases and J dropped 0 bases, with 14 bases sitting between them. CDR1 and CDR2 from the germline V gene are SGHAT and FQDESV (reference sequence). This CDR3 region has 15 residues. The chain employs TRBV11-1 and TRBJ2-7, with D perhaps TRBD1 (5 bases). This clonotype originated in an adult in good health. This specimen was peripheral blood, taken on day 0 of AZD1222 vaccination. The CDR3 loop reads CASSAYRRPSYEQYF. The DNA for the CDR3 is TGTGCCAGCAGCGCCTACAGGAGACCCTCCTACGAGCAGTACTTC.